This TCR beta chain is drawn from a study of blood T cell repertoires in COVID-19. About the research overall: Acute and convalescent COVID-19 specimens originated in the United States, Italy and Spain. The analysed material was cDNA or gDNA that came from T cells, B-cell-depleted T cells, or PBMCs.

Authors' analysis steps: The assay estimated nucleated cells by amplifying reference gene primers. Libraries were prepared by immunoSEQ multiplex PCR; TCRdb keeps only in-frame clonotypes and omits some of them. V, J and clone size were drawn from that table, and D and trimming were deduced from the DNA. The sample lists some 160,000 clones, 85% seen once, with about 8.8% in the top ten. This clone appeared many times. CDR3 length equals 14 residues. V lost 6 bases, J lost 5 bases, and 16 bases lay in between. Germline V gene data show CDR1 as KGHSH and CDR2 as LQKENI. Seattle patients were enrolled while actively infected and followed longitudinally.

Input material: peripheral blood. The clonotype comes from a woman at least 80 years old with COVID-19, enrolled during active disease. This sequence joins TRBV18 and TRBJ1-1; perhaps TRBD1 as D (6 bases). CDR3 protein: CASSLGGEGTEAFF. CDR3 bases: TGTGCCAGCTCCCTAGGGGGAGAGGGGACTGAAGCTTTCTTT. Filled out from reference TRBV18 and TRBJ1-1, the complete variable domain reads NAGVMQNPRHLVRRRGQEARLRCSPMKGHSHVYWYRQLPEEGLKFMVYLQKENIIDESGMPKERFSAEFPKEGPSILRIQQVVRGDSAAYFCASSLGGEGTEAFFGQGTRLTVV.